This is a list of T cell receptor beta chains from one sample in a study. In TCRdb, the 5' RACE reads were re-called with MiXCR into one record per CDR3 protein. This table holds tens of thousands of distinct CDR3 sequences, 25% to 35% found once. What was sequenced was naive CD4+ T cells sorted from blood. All receptors come from a female donor with breast cancer. Each CDR3 is given with its conserved first and last residue. Fields, in order: V gene, clone size, D gene, J gene, CDR3 DNA, CDR3 protein. The D gene is left open where the match is weak. Expanded clones are given a class, and other clones once, few, many or no size at all.

TRBV4-1	few	TRBD1	TRBJ1-5	TGCGCCAGCAGCCAAGGAGACAGGGGGCAGGAGCCCCAGCATTTT	CASSQGDRGQEPQHF
TRBV7-2	-	TRBD1	TRBJ1-5	TGTGCCAGCAGCCTTCGGACAGGCGATAGCAATCAGCCCCAGCATTTT	CASSLRTGDSNQPQHF
TRBV4-3	few	-	TRBJ1-2	TGCGCCAGCAGCCAAGATCCCCCGAACTATGGCTACACCTTC	CASSQDPPNYGYTF
TRBV12-3/TRBV12-4	-	-	TRBJ2-3	TGTGCCAGCAGGACTAGCACAGATACGCAGTATTTT	CASRTSTDTQYF
TRBV2	-	-	TRBJ1-1	TGTGCCAGCAGTGTGCTAGATTTGACTGAAGCTTTCTTT	CASSVLDLTEAFF
TRBV5-4	few	-	TRBJ2-3	TGTGCCAGCAGCTTGGCTGTGAGAGATGTAGAGGATACGCAGTATTTT	CASSLAVRDVEDTQYF
TRBV7-9	-	TRBD1	TRBJ1-5	TGTGCCAGCAGCCCACAGGGGAATAGCAATCAGCCCCAGCATTTT	CASSPQGNSNQPQHF
TRBV2	-	-	TRBJ1-5	TGTGCCAGCGGAGGGGGGGGCTCGAGCAATCAGCCCCAGCATTTT	CASGGGGSSNQPQHF
TRBV29-1	few	TRBD1	TRBJ2-1	TGCAGCGTTTCAACAGGGGTCGATGAGCAGTTCTTC	CSVSTGVDEQFF
TRBV4-1	few	-	TRBJ1-1	TGCGCCAGCAGCCACGTGAGAACTGAAGCTTTCTTT	CASSHVRTEAFF
TRBV20-1	-	-	TRBJ1-5	TGCAGTGCTAGAGATCCGGGAGGTCAGCCCCAGCATTTT	CSARDPGGQPQHF
TRBV12-3/TRBV12-4	few	TRBD2	TRBJ2-7	TGTGCCAGCAGTCCGGGACTAGCGGGCTACGAGCAGTACTTC	CASSPGLAGYEQYF
TRBV9	few	TRBD2	TRBJ2-3	TGTGCCAGCAGCGTCGGAGCGGGAGGTCCTTTCACAGATACGCAGTATTTT	CASSVGAGGPFTDTQYF
TRBV10-3	-	-	TRBJ2-3	TGTGCCACGACCCAGGGAACAGATACGCAGTATTTT	CATTQGTDTQYF
TRBV7-9	few	-	TRBJ2-5	TGTGCCAGCAGCTCCCACAGGAATCAAGAGACCCAGTACTTC	CASSSHRNQETQYF
TRBV15	few	-	TRBJ1-1	TGTGCCACCAGCAGAGGACGAGGGGGGGCCGGGACTGAAGCTTTCTTT	CATSRGRGGAGTEAFF
TRBV20-1	few	-	TRBJ1-2	TGCAGTGCTAGAGATCCACAGGGCTTTGTATATGGCTACACCTTC	CSARDPQGFVYGYTF
TRBV5-4	-	TRBD2	TRBJ2-7	TGTGCCAGCAACTTCAATTCGGGACTAGCGGGAAAAGCGCAGTACTTC	CASNFNSGLAGKAQYF
TRBV5-1	few	TRBD1	TRBJ1-5	TGCGCCAGCAGCCCGGGACAGAAGAATCAGCCCCAGCATTTT	CASSPGQKNQPQHF
TRBV10-3	few	TRBD2	TRBJ2-7	TGTGCCATCGCAATGCTTAGCGGGCGGTCCTACGAGCAGTACTTC	CAIAMLSGRSYEQYF
TRBV10-2	many	TRBD1	TRBJ2-2	TGCGCCAGCAGTGATGGGCAGGGGGCGAACACCGGGGAGCTGTTTTTT	CASSDGQGANTGELFF
TRBV7-2	many	TRBD1	TRBJ2-7	TGTGCCAGCAGCCCAACCCCGGGACAGTCCTACGAGCAGTACTTC	CASSPTPGQSYEQYF